These T cell receptor beta chains were read from a single sample in a study of Graves' ophthalmopathy and Graves' hyperthyroidism. In TCRdb, the multiplex PCR reads were re-called with MiXCR into one record per CDR3 protein. This sample has about 660,000 distinct CDR3 sequences, with roughly 41% found just once. The specimen was peripheral blood. The receptors here all came from an adult man with Graves' ophthalmopathy. Both conserved end residues are part of each CDR3.

13	TRBJ1-1	TRBV19	CASMGDLDTEAFF
12	TRBJ2-5	TRBV2	CASRRDGETQYF
14	TRBJ2-5	TRBV7-6	CASSCTSGAETQYF
15	TRBJ2-7	TRBV20-1	CSARELLAGPNEQYF
15	TRBJ1-4	TRBV2	CASSAQGTGSEKLFF
15	TRBJ2-6	TRBV15	CATSRGGRGANVLTF
17	TRBJ2-6	TRBV19	CASSIGWQLSGANVLTF
14	TRBJ1-2	TRBV5-1	CASSLDSARHGYTF
15	TRBJ2-7	TRBV7-9	CASSYTTSLPYEQYF
20	TRBJ2-7	TRBV2	CASSGGTSGRVSSGVAEQYF
15	TRBJ1-1	TRBV19	CASIGGVRMNTEAFF
13	TRBJ1-2	TRBV2	CASQLADPSGNTF
14	TRBJ2-2	TRBV2	CASSRPGIAGELFF
13	TRBJ1-5	TRBV10-3	CAISPGSDQPQHF
14	TRBJ1-5	TRBV5-1	CASSFEGAGGPQHF
15	TRBJ2-5	TRBV10-3	CASSLGAVYQETQYF
17	TRBJ2-6	TRBV7-7	CASSQGQETTGANVLTF
13	TRBJ2-7	TRBV2	CASRTLLVSEQYF
16	TRBJ2-2	TRBV19	CASSTLAGGYTGELFF
17	TRBJ1-1	TRBV7-2	CASSQVMSPLGNTEAFF
14	TRBJ1-1	TRBV12-3/TRBV12-4	CASSSSTRNTEAFF
14	TRBJ1-2	TRBV5-1	CASSQDWGFYGYTF
15	TRBJ2-2	TRBV10-3	CAISPTSGNTGELFF
15	TRBJ1-2	TRBV15	CAASSLATEPGGYTF
13	TRBJ2-5	TRBV12-3/TRBV12-4	CASSFMGGETQYF
18	TRBJ1-1	TRBV9	CASSLNSGQGAMNTEAFF
12	TRBJ1-2	TRBV7-9	CAATETDYGYTF
17	TRBJ1-4	TRBV19	CASSGGHSRATNEKLFF
14	TRBJ2-7	TRBV20-1	CSARLQDPPYEQYF
14	TRBJ2-7	TRBV7-2	CASSLLDSVYEQYF
10	TRBJ2-6	TRBV19	CASSGQVPIF
13	TRBJ1-1	TRBV10-3	CAISETKNTEAFF
15	TRBJ2-2	TRBV7-9	CASSSRTATTGELFF
11	TRBJ2-7	TRBV9	CASSQLSEQYF
14	TRBJ1-6	TRBV7-9	CASSLERNNSPLHF
15	TRBJ1-1	TRBV5-1	CASSLWTGGNTEAFF
13	TRBJ2-7	TRBV29-1	CSVGSGPAGEQYF
14	TRBJ1-2	TRBV29-1	CSVVVGQKNYGYTF
15	TRBJ2-2	TRBV10-3	CASSDGGRQTGELFF
12	TRBJ2-5	TRBV29-1	CSVGQIRETQYF
15	TRBJ1-3	TRBV11-2	CASSPLQGFGNTIYF
11	TRBJ2-5	TRBV10-3	CAIRGGITSYF
14	TRBJ1-4	TRBV7-8	CASSPRVGNEKLFF
15	TRBJ2-7	TRBV9	CASSARAGFPYEQYF
15	TRBJ2-7	TRBV12-3/TRBV12-4	CASSRKGTDSYEQYF
13	NA	TRBV29-1	CSVGTSGNNEQFF
13	TRBJ2-3	TRBV10-3	CASNGQGADTQYF
18	TRBJ2-5	TRBV7-3	CASSHPTSGGPIKETQYF
15	TRBJ1-5	TRBV20-1	CSASDELVYEQPQHF
14	TRBJ1-1	TRBV7-9	CVSNPQFMNTEAFF
13	TRBJ2-5	TRBV29-1	CSVALVSPETQYF
13	TRBJ2-7	TRBV15	CATSREHDAEQYF
13	TRBJ1-2	TRBV25-1	CASSKGQGGGYTF
13	TRBJ1-4	TRBV12-3/TRBV12-4	CASSFSLNEKLFF
14	TRBJ1-4	TRBV19	CASSISQGGGKLFF
16	TRBJ2-3	TRBV10-3	CAIRDRESPRTDTQYF
16	TRBJ2-7	TRBV6-6	CASSYSFGGPTYEQYF
15	TRBJ1-1	TRBV2	CASSQIPAGNTEAFF
14	TRBJ1-6	TRBV19	CASKVSAPNSPLHF
14	TRBJ1-5	TRBV7-3	CASSSGTGGLAQHF